This T cell receptor beta chain stems from a study of T cell changes during pregnancy in multiple sclerosis. Germline trimming cut 4 bases from V and 0 bases from J; bases unmatched to any gene: 3. The CDR3 extends over 15 amino acids. In germline, CDR1 is MNHEY, CDR2 SVGAGI. Data came from immunoSEQ multiplex PCR; TCRdb stores just in-frame clones and leaves some out. Of 60,000 to 75,000 clones listed, 92% were seen once; the top ten hold approximately 1.4%. The clonotype was recovered from a female donor in good health, enrolled as a control in a pregnancy study. V gene TRBV6-5 combines with J gene TRBJ1-5; 7 nucleotides agree with TRBD1. Sequencing was performed on peripheral blood, taken in the second trimester of pregnancy. The CDR3 nucleotides are TGTGCCAGCAGTTTTAGGACAGGTAGCAATCAGCCCCAGCATTTT. Encoded protein: CASSFRTGSNQPQHF.